The 10 T cell receptor beta chains below come from one sample, sequenced in a study of shared clonotypes between healthy human individuals. Produced via immunoSEQ multiplex PCR; TCRdb's table is partial and in-frame only. The sample comprises fewer than 1.4 million clones, about 80% of which are singletons, and roughly 0.55% rests with the top ten. The specimen was memory CD4+ T cells from PBMCs. Subset denoted: CD45RA-negative fraction. These TCRs come from a man younger than 30 in good health. Some clones in this sample may be carry-over from other donors' samples.

The chain has TRBV7-3 and TRBJ2-7, with unresolved D. Trimming shortened V by 3 bases and J by 7 bases, and 10 bases separated the two germline ends. The CDR3 runs 12 residues. Germline-derived CDR1 and CDR2 are SGHTA and FQGTGA. DNA of the CDR3: TGTGCCAGCAGCTTTGGAAGGAATGAGCAGTACTTC. Translating gives CASSFGRNEQYF.

This clone was counted a single time. A read error may account for a junction end that differs from germline. As DNA, the CDR3 is TGCAGTGCTCGGGGGCCCTATGGCCACACCTTC. Translation: CSARGPYGHTF. The gene calls are TRBV20-1 and TRBJ1-2, with D maybe TRBD1 (6 bases). CDR1 is DFQATT, CDR2 SNEGSKA, per germline (reference sequence). The CDR3 has 11 amino acids.

The chain recombines TRBV7-9 with TRBJ2-2, with D possibly TRBD2 on 5 matching bases. Per the germline V gene, CDR1 is SEHNR and CDR2 is FQNEAQ (reference sequence). The germline V and J ends were trimmed by 1 base and 6 bases, with 9 bases remaining between them. The CDR3 loop spans 14 amino acids. CDR3: CASSLVTGAGELFF. For the CDR3, the DNA is TGTGCCAGCAGCTTAGTGACCGGGGCCGGGGAGCTGTTTTTT.

The rearrangement joins TRBV7-8 to TRBJ2-7, with 10 bases aligning to TRBD2. The germline CDR1 and CDR2 sequences are SGHVS and FQNEAQ. Unmatched junction bases numbered 8, after V lost 0 bases and J lost 6 bases. This CDR3 contains 16 residues. The CDR3 coding sequence is TGTGCCAGCAGCTTAGCGCTAGTAGCGGGAGGTGGCGAGCAGTACTTC. It codes for CASSLALVAGGGEQYF.

This chain joins TRBV6-5 and TRBJ2-1, with D maybe TRBD2 (6 bases). From germline, CDR1 is MNHEY and CDR2 SVGAGI. The V and J ends lost 5 bases and 0 bases respectively, with 11 bases between them. There are 15 residues in the CDR3. The chain's CDR3 is CASSPLAASYNEQFF. CDR3 sequence (DNA): TGTGCCAGCAGTCCCTTAGCGGCCTCCTACAATGAGCAGTTCTTC.

The chain couples TRBV5-1 to TRBJ1-1; 8 bases are shared with TRBD1. The CDR3 runs 15 residues. With 3 bases clipped from V and 1 base from J, the junction kept 5 bases outside the gene matches. Germline-derived CDR1 and CDR2 are SGHRS and YFSETQ. CDR3 coding DNA: TGCGCCAGCAGCTGGGACGGGACAGGGAACACTGAAGCTTTCTTT. Its translation: CASSWDGTGNTEAFF.

The J gene is TRBJ2-3, the V gene TRBV15, with D possibly TRBD2 on 6 matching bases. The V end was cut by 3 bases, the J end by 2 bases, with 12 bases between. This CDR3 comprises 15 residues. The germline V gene encodes CDR1 LNHNV and CDR2 YYDKDF (reference sequence). The CDR3 sequence is CATSRTTGDTDTQYF. Here the CDR3 DNA reads TGTGCCACCAGCAGGACTACGGGAGACACAGATACGCAGTATTTT.

This clone was recorded once. The chain uses TRBV5-1 and TRBJ2-1; D possibly uses TRBD1 or TRBD2 (5 bases each). V was pared by 3 bases and J by 4 bases, with 11 bases between. Germline assignment: CDR1 SGHRS and CDR2 YFSETQ. CDR3 size: 14 residues. In nucleotides, the CDR3 is TGCGCCAGCAGCTCCGGGACGGTATACAATGAGCAGTTCTTC. It encodes CASSSGTVYNEQFF.

This chain joins TRBV5-1 and TRBJ2-3; 12 nucleotides line up with TRBD2. CDR1 is SGHRS, CDR2 YFSETQ, per germline. Germline trimming cut 0 bases from V and 4 bases from J; bases unmatched to any gene: 3. The CDR3 extends over 16 amino acids. As DNA, the CDR3 is TGCGCCAGCAGCTTGGACACTAGCGGGAGGCCAGATACGCAGTATTTT. It yields the protein CASSLDTSGRPDTQYF.

Comments on this clone: The sample contains more than one DNA sequence encoding this CDR3. V usage is TRBV6-6 and J usage is TRBJ1-1, with D maybe TRBD1 (5 bases). The CDR3 is 16 amino acids. Germline CDR1 MNHNY, CDR2 SVGAGI (reference sequence). Trimming left V 2 bases short and J 1 base short, with 14 bases between. In DNA, the CDR3 is TGTGCCAGCAGTTACCCCCTCACAGGCTCGAACACTGAAGCTTTCTTT. Its translation is CASSYPLTGSNTEAFF.